This T cell receptor beta chain was recovered during a study of T cells in Graves' hyperthyroidism and ophthalmopathy. Findings and caveats of the study: A 13 V-J signature model discriminated ophthalmopathy versus stable hyperthyroidism.

The CDR3 length is 16 residues. V lost 4 bases and J lost 0, with 13 bases in between. The germline V gene encodes CDR1 SGHRS and CDR2 YFSETQ. Amplification yielded TCR beta CDR3 regions, with RNA transcripts as the source. During a first-round RT-PCR of the TCR CDR3, the HTBI primer set was used. In TCRdb, the multiplex PCR reads were re-called with MiXCR into one record per CDR3 protein. There are approximately 870,000 distinct CDR3 sequences in the sample; 35% to 45% occur only once, and 8.9% lies in the top ten. As regards this clonotype: Its antigen is not identified.

The sample taken for sequencing was blood. The rearrangement joins TRBV5-1 to TRBJ2-2, with D unclear. The origin of this receptor is a man between 18 and 29 years old with Graves' hyperthyroidism. The CDR3 DNA reads TGCGCCAGCAGCCGCCCGGGCGGCGCGAACACCGGGGAGCTGTTTTTT. It codes for CASSRPGGANTGELFF. The full variable domain, its missing parts supplied by reference TRBV5-1 and TRBJ2-2, is KAGVTQTPRYLIKTRGQQVTLSCSPISGHRSVSWYQQTPGQGLQFLFEYFSETQRNKGNFPGRFSGRQFSNSRSEMNVSTLELGDSALYLCASSRPGGANTGELFFGEGSRLTVL.